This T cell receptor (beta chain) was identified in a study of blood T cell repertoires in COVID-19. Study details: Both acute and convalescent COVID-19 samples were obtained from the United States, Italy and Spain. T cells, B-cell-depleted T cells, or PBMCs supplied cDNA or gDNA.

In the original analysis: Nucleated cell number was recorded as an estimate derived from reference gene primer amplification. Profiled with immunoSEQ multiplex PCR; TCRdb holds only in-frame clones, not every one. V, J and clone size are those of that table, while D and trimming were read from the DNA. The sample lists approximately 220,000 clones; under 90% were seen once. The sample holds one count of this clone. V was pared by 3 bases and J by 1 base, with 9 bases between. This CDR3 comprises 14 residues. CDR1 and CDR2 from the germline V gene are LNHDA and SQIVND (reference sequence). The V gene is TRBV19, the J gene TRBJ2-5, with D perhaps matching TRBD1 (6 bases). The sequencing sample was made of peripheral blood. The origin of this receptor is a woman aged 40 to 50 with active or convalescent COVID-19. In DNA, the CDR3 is TGTGCCAGTAGTATGGCACAGGGCCAAGAGACCCAGTACTTC. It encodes CASSMAQGQETQYF.